This passage covers 16 T cell receptor beta chains from one sample sequenced in a study of blood T cell repertoires in COVID-19. TCRdb's copy holds only in-frame clones and misses some; the assay was immunoSEQ multiplex PCR. The sample contains about 140,000 clones, more than 65% of which appear only once. Sequenced input: peripheral blood. The receptor source for this set is a human donor in a cohort sampled during active COVID-19.

The chain couples TRBV6-5 to TRBJ1-5; no firm D call. The germline V and J ends were trimmed by 6 bases and 5 bases, with 11 bases remaining between them. The CDR3 contains 13 residues. The germline V gene has CDR1 MNHEY and CDR2 SVGAGI. The CDR3 reads CASSQGRDQPQHF. As DNA, the CDR3 is TGTGCCAGCAGCCAAGGGCGGGATCAGCCCCAGCATTTT.

The chain couples TRBV5-4 to TRBJ2-3; 10 bases match TRBD1. Trimming removed 0 bases from V and 4 bases from J; junction bases left unmatched: 2. Germline CDR1 and CDR2: SGHNT and YYREEE (reference sequence). This CDR3 contains 15 residues. The CDR3 sequence is CASSLVGQGADTQYF. CDR3 sequence (DNA): TGTGCCAGCAGCTTGGTTGGACAGGGGGCAGATACGCAGTATTTT.

The chain combines TRBV6-1 with TRBJ1-5; 7 positions match TRBD1. Germline assignment: CDR1 MNHNS and CDR2 SASEGT. V shed 4 bases and J 4 bases; nucleotides not matched to a gene: 10. There are 16 residues in the CDR3. The CDR3 bases are TGTGCCAGCAGTGCGACTTGGGACAGCCTGAATCAGCCCCAGCATTTT. Its translation: CASSATWDSLNQPQHF.

The CDR3 sequence: CASSLGAGVEAFF. The CDR3 nucleotides read TGTGCCAGCAGTTTAGGAGCAGGGGTTGAAGCTTTCTTT. The rearrangement links TRBV12-3 or TRBV12-4 to TRBJ1-1; maybe TRBD1 (6 bases). V shed 1 base and J shed 7 bases, with 10 bases lying between them. This CDR3 contains 13 residues.

The rearrangement joins TRBV6-4 to TRBJ1-2, with a weak D call TRBD1 (5 bases). The germline CDR1 and CDR2 sequences are MRHNA and SNTAGT. The CDR3 has 16 amino acids. Trimming took 4 bases from V and 6 from J, leaving 21 bases between them. CDR3 nucleotide sequence: TGTGCCAGCAGTGGGGACTTTGGGCAGGCCAGTGATGGCTACACCTTC. Its protein is CASSGDFGQASDGYTF.

This clone was picked up a small number of times. The chain carries TRBV6-6 and TRBJ2-5; perhaps TRBD2 as D (5 bases). The CDR3 covers 14 residues. The germline V and J ends were trimmed by 2 bases and 7 bases, with 14 bases remaining between them. The germline gives CDR1 MNHNY, CDR2 SVGAGI (reference sequence). The CDR3 is CASSYRGGSGTQYF. The CDR3 coding sequence is TGTGCCAGCAGTTACCGGGGTGGCTCGGGGACCCAGTACTTC.

The rearrangement links TRBV7-9 to TRBJ1-3, with 8 bases that match TRBD1. Germline loops: CDR1 SEHNR, CDR2 FQNEAQ (reference sequence). The CDR3 consists of 16 residues. Germline trimming cut 1 base from V and 3 bases from J; bases unmatched to any gene: 5. The CDR3 protein is CASSLVAGGGGNTIYF. The CDR3 DNA sequence: TGTGCCAGCAGCTTAGTGGCAGGGGGCGGTGGAAACACCATATATTTT.

The genes are TRBV5-1 and TRBJ2-3, with 9 bases that match TRBD2. Per germline, CDR1 SGHRS and CDR2 YFSETQ. The V and J ends lost 0 bases and 5 bases, in that order; junction bases with no gene match: 7. This CDR3 has 16 amino acids. The CDR3 spells CASSLDGGGAGDTQYF. The CDR3 DNA sequence: TGCGCCAGCAGCTTGGATGGCGGGGGGGCCGGAGATACGCAGTATTTT.

The chain couples TRBV6-6 to TRBJ1-1; no firm D call. The CDR3 runs to 16 residues. Germline-derived CDR1 and CDR2 are MNHNY and SVGAGI (reference sequence). V lost 2 bases, J lost 4 bases, and 17 bases lay in between. CDR3 loop: CASSYQVGAFSTEAFF. The CDR3 DNA reads TGTGCCAGCAGTTACCAGGTCGGCGCTTTTAGCACTGAAGCTTTCTTT.

The count of this clone is one. The rearrangement links TRBV19 to TRBJ1-2; 9 nucleotides match TRBD1. V trimming: 3 bases; J trimming: 8 bases; junction bases outside the gene matches: 13. This CDR3 spans 16 amino acids. Germline V gene lookup returns CDR1 LNHDA and CDR2 SQIVND (reference sequence). Here the CDR3 reads CASSMRTGESVVGYTF. In nucleotides, the CDR3 is TGTGCCAGTAGTATGCGGACAGGGGAGAGCGTTGTCGGCTACACCTTC.

This chain uses TRBV2 with TRBJ2-1, with 7 bases identical to TRBD2. CDR1 is SNHLY and CDR2 is FYNNEI in the germline V gene. Trimming cost V 4 bases and J 4 bases; bases outside gene matches: 4. The CDR3 extends over 14 amino acids. The CDR3 protein is CASSGLAVYNEQFF. The CDR3, as DNA: TGTGCCAGCAGTGGGCTAGCGGTGTACAATGAGCAGTTCTTC.

In this sample, this clone turned up a few times. The chain has TRBV9 and TRBJ2-3; tentatively, D is TRBD1 (5 bases). Germline CDR1 and CDR2: SGDLS and YYNGEE. This CDR3 has 14 residues. Trimming took off 0 bases at V and 4 bases at J, with 9 bases between the two ends. This chain's CDR3 is CASSVAGHSDTQYF. The DNA for the CDR3 is TGTGCCAGCAGCGTAGCCGGACACTCAGATACGCAGTATTTT.

The chain has TRBV11-3 and TRBJ2-2; 8 nucleotides align to TRBD1. After removal of 1 base from V and 1 base from J, the junction contained 5 bases not matched to a gene. The CDR3 is 17 amino acids. From germline, CDR1 is SGHNT and CDR2 YENEEA. This CDR3 reads CASSLGAGTGNTGELFF. CDR3 nucleotide sequence: TGTGCCAGCAGCTTAGGCGCCGGGACAGGGAACACCGGGGAGCTGTTTTTT.

This clone came up once. This chain joins TRBV18 and TRBJ2-5; 7 nucleotides agree with TRBD1. This CDR3 comprises 14 residues. The germline V gene encodes CDR1 KGHSH and CDR2 LQKENI. V shed 3 bases, J shed 5 bases, and the junction held 6 bases outside the gene matches. The CDR3 coding sequence is TGTGCCAGCTCACCCTTCACAGGGGAGGAGACCCAGTACTTC. It specifies CASSPFTGEETQYF.

The chain couples TRBV2 to TRBJ2-7; 7 nucleotides agree with TRBD2. The CDR3 has 15 amino acids. Germline trimming cut 8 bases from V and 0 bases from J; bases unmatched to any gene: 10. CDR1 is SNHLY and CDR2 is FYNNEI in the germline V gene. CDR3 in amino acids: CASSPGRAISYEQYF. In DNA form, the CDR3 reads TGTGCCAGCTCCCCTGGGAGGGCCATCTCCTACGAGCAGTACTTC.

The V gene is TRBV7-6, the J gene TRBJ2-7, with 12 positions matching TRBD2. CDR1 and CDR2 (germline): SGHVS, FNYEAQ. The CDR3 spans 13 residues. Trimming cost V 5 bases and J 7 bases; bases outside gene matches: 3. CDR3 sequence (DNA): TGTGCCAGCAGCCCAACTAGCGGGGGGGAGCAGTACTTC. Translated: CASSPTSGGEQYF. The entire variable domain, with the rest obtained from reference TRBV7-6 and TRBJ2-7, is as follows: GAGVSQSPRYKVTKRGQDVALRCDPISGHVSLYWYRQALGQGPEFLTYFNYEAQQDKSGLPNDRFSAERPEGSISTLTIQRTEQRDSAMYRCASSPTSGGEQYFGPGTRLTVT.